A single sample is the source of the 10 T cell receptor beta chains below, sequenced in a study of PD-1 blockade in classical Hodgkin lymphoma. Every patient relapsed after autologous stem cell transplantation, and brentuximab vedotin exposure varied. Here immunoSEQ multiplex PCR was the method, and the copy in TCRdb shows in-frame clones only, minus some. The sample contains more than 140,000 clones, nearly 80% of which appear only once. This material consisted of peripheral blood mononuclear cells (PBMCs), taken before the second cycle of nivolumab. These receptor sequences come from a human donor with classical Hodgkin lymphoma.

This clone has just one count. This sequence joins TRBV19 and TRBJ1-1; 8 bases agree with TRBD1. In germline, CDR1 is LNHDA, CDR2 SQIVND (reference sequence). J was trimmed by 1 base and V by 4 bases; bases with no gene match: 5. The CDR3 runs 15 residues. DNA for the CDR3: TGTGCCAGTAGTAAAGGACAGGGCTGGAACACTGAAGCTTTCTTT. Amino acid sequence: CASSKGQGWNTEAFF.

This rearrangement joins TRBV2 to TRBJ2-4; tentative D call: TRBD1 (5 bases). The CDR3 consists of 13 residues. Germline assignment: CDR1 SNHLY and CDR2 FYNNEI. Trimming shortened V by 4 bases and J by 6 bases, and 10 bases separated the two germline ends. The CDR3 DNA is TGTGCCAGCAGTGGAGACAGTCGAAACATTCAGTACTTC. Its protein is CASSGDSRNIQYF.

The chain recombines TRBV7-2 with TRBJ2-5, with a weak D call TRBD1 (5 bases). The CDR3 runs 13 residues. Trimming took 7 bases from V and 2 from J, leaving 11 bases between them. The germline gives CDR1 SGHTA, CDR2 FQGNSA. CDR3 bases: TGTGCCAGCATGCGGACACCTCAAGAGACCCAGTACTTC. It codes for CASMRTPQETQYF.

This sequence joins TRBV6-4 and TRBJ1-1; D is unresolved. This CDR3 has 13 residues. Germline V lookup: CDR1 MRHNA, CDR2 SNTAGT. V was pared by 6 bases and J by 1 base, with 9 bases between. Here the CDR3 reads CASSADTNTEAFF. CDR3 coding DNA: TGTGCCAGCAGCGCCGACACGAACACTGAAGCTTTCTTT.

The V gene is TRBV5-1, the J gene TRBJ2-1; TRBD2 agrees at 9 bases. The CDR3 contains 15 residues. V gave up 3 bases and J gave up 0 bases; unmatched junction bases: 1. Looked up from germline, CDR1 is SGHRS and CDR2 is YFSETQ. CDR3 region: CASSSGLASYNEQFF. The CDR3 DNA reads TGCGCCAGCAGCTCGGGACTAGCCTCCTACAATGAGCAGTTCTTC.

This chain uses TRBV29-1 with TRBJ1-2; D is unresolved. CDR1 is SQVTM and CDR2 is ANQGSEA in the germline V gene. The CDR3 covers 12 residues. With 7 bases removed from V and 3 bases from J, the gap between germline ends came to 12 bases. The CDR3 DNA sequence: TGCAGCGAACTTAAAGGAGACTATGGCTACACCTTC. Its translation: CSELKGDYGYTF.

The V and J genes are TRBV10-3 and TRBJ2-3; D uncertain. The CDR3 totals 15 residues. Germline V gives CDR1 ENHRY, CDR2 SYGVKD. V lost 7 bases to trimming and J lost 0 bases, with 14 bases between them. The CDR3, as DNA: TGTGCCATCAATTGGGCCGACCCTAGCACAGATACGCAGTATTTT. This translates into CAINWADPSTDTQYF.

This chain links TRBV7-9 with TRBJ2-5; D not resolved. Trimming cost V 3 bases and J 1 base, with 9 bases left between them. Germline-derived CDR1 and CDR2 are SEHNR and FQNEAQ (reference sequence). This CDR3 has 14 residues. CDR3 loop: CASSFLLTQETQYF. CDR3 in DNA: TGTGCCAGCAGCTTTCTCCTCACCCAAGAGACCCAGTACTTC.

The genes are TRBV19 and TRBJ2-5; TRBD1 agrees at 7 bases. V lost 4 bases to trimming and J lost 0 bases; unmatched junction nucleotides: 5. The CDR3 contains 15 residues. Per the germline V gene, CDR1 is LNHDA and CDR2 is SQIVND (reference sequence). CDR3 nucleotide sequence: TGTGCCAGTAGTACCAGGGACAGCCACCAAGAGACCCAGTACTTC. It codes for CASSTRDSHQETQYF.

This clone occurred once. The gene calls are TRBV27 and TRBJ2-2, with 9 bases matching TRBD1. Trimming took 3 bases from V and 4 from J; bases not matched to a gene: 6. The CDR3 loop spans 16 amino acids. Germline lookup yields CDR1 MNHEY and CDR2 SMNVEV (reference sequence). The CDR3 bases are TGTGCCAGCAGTTTGGGACAGGGCTTTTCCACCGGGGAGCTGTTTTTT. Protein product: CASSLGQGFSTGELFF.